This T cell receptor (beta chain) derives from a study of early T cells in non-severe SARS-CoV-2 infection (dated by TCRdb to the early 2020s). With regard to the full study: Bulk RNA from unsorted whole blood was used for TCR sequencing, so alpha and beta chains could not be paired. What the work shows at the level of the full study, not this receptor alone: Matching against VDJdb was skewed toward anti-spike CD8 responses, likely underestimated virus-specific expansions, and missed private and CD4 specificities.

Libraries were constructed by 5' RACE. Sequencing relied on a NextSeq 500. In the TCR library protocol, unique molecular identifiers were attached to individual cDNA molecules to correct for PCR bias and sequencing error. Both TCR alpha and beta chains were sequenced, and tight co-correlation was observed between alpha and beta sequence abundances in each sample. The study's own analysis went as follows. Decombinator V4 was used to perform V gene, J gene and CDR3 annotation of TCR sequences. Expanded TCRs were defined as changing significantly between any two time points under a Poisson model with p below 0.0001. TCR abundances were normalised to the total number of TCRs sequenced per sample and were expressed as counts per million. TRAV1-2 paired with TRAJ12, TRAJ20 or TRAJ33 defined MAIT TCRs, while TRAV10 paired with TRAJ18 defined iNKT TCRs. A search of VDJdb, accessed on 1 November 2021, was run for TCRs annotated to CMV, EBV and SARS-CoV-2, with TCRs annotated for multiple antigens excluded. TCRdb handled the public reads itself, with Q25 trimming in fastp and clone calling in MiXCR, and kept productive beta chains. Each entry is one CDR3 protein sequence, shown with its most common DNA and genes. The authors' filters were not applied to this entry. For this sample there are about 55,000 distinct CDR3 sequences; approximately 6.3% appear just once. The ten largest clones add up to 5.8% of the sample.

This was a case-control study nested in a cohort of healthcare workers in London, UK, who had nasopharyngeal swab PCR tests and blood samples taken every week. Healthcare workers were recruited between 23 and 31 March 2020, during the week of the UK lockdown, and were followed weekly for up to roughly 15 weeks. CDR1 DFQATT and CDR2 SNEGSKA are derived from the germline V gene (reference sequence). V is pared back by 0 bases and J by 7 bases, with 19 bases lying between the germline termini. The CDR3, from cysteine to phenylalanine, totals 15 residues. Only the CDR3 part of the read is kept: 45 bases, read in frame from the first base. This clonotype was seen many times. What antigen it recognizes has not been identified. Base qualities are not provided; no much larger clone lies one nucleotide away.

This specimen was whole blood, taken at baseline. The receptor was derived from an adult who was a healthcare worker with PCR-confirmed SARS-CoV-2 infection or an uninfected control (not recorded which). This receptor chain uses TRBV20-1 and TRBJ2-7; possibly the D gene is TRBD1, per 6 matching bases. DNA sequence: TGCAGTGCTAGAGATGGCGCAGGGGACCCTCTGGAGCAGTACTTC. Its protein is CSARDGAGDPLEQYF.